Sequencing of this T cell receptor (beta chain) was carried out in a study of patients and donors after allogeneic stem cell transplantation. TCRdb re-derived calls from the RT-PCR reads in MiXCR, one entry per CDR3 protein. The table lists 15,000 to 20,000 distinct CDR3 sequences, 25% to 30% of them singletons, with more than 30% in the top ten. This sequence originates from a human donor who was either an allogeneic HSCT recipient or a stem cell or donor lymphocyte infusion donor (not recorded which). It is not recorded whose cells these are; they may come from a transplant donor. Sequencing was done on a sample of blood, either unsorted or a sorted T cell fraction (not recorded which).

CDR3 in amino acids: CASSSRDTYEKLFF. In DNA form, the CDR3 reads TGTGCCAGCAGTTCCCGGGACACTTATGAAAAACTGTTTTTT. V is TRBV28 and J is TRBJ1-4, with a weak D call TRBD1 (6 bases). Trimming cost V 4 bases and J 6 bases, with 12 bases left between them. The length of the CDR3 is 14 residues. Germline CDR1 reads MDHEN; CDR2 reads SYDVKM. Looking up the rest from reference TRBV28 and TRBJ1-4 gives the full variable domain: DVKVTQSSRYLVKRTGEKVFLECVQDMDHENMFWYRQDPGLGLRLIYFSYDVKMKEKGDIPEGYSVSREKKERFSLILESASTNQTSMYLCASSSRDTYEKLFFGSGTQLSVL.